Sequencing of this T cell receptor (beta chain) was carried out in a study of neurological immune-mediated disorders. This clonotype came up many times. What it binds is unknown. Findings of the study overall: In HTLV-1-associated myelopathy, TCR clonal expansion was greatest, whereas multiple sclerosis had the least, falling below healthy controls.

5'RACE with 10-nucleotide random UMIs produced the cDNA. A single run covered 15-18 subjects with over 170 million TCR-beta sequences. Via MiXCR, TCRdb re-called the 5' RACE reads, giving one row per CDR3 protein. The table includes tens of thousands of distinct CDR3 sequences, around 12% detected once. Germline lookup yields CDR1 SGHRS and CDR2 YFSETQ. The CDR3 has 14 residues. Trimming cost V 0 bases and J 4 bases, with 7 bases left between them. The receptor comes from a man aged 55 to 70 in good health. Sequenced: PBMCs. This chain connects TRBV5-1 to TRBJ2-2; D unresolved. CDR3 DNA sequence: TGCGCCAGCAGCTTGGCCGGCACCACCGGGGAGCTGTTTTTT. Its translation is CASSLAGTTGELFF.